This TCR beta chain was sequenced in a study of T-cell memory formation after mild COVID-19. TCRdb reprocessed the 5' RACE reads with MiXCR, giving one entry per CDR3 protein. The data show roughly 250,000 distinct CDR3 sequences, 16% seen once. This clonotype was detected only a few times. The antigen remains undetermined. Overall study findings and caveats: Clones contracting day 15 to 85 were balanced CD4/CD8; later expanders leaned CD4+. The pre-infection memory compartment contained some responding clones, suggesting cross-reactive memory joined.

What was sequenced was PBMCs or a T cell subset sorted from them (not recorded which). This receptor was obtained from a man younger than 35 who had mild COVID-19 (a few samples of this study predate the infection). Cell type and time point are not known.

The CDR3 spells CASSPGDQGISNIQYF. For the CDR3, the DNA is TGTGCCAGCAGTCCCGGAGATCAGGGTATATCAAACATTCAGTACTTC. The V and J genes are TRBV14 and TRBJ2-4; perhaps TRBD1 as D (5 bases). Trimming pared 6 bases from V and 6 bases from J, leaving 21 bases between. Germline lookup yields CDR1 SGHDN and CDR2 FVKESK. The CDR3 runs to 16 residues.